This TCR beta chain was recovered during a study of blood T cell repertoires in COVID-19. Profiling relied on immunoSEQ multiplex PCR, and the TCRdb table lists in-frame clones only, not all of them. The sample yields approximately 50,000 clones, 90% seen once. The CDR3 runs 15 residues. CDR1 SNHLY and CDR2 FYNNEI come from the germline V gene. V was clipped by 7 bases and J by 0 bases, with 14 bases between them. The genes are TRBV2 and TRBJ2-3, with no clear D. This TCR derives from a man between 65 and 85 years old with acute or convalescent COVID-19. What was sequenced was peripheral blood. CDR3 amino acids: CASILEASSTDTQYF. Written as DNA, the CDR3 is TGTGCCAGCATTCTTGAAGCGTCTAGCACAGATACGCAGTATTTT.